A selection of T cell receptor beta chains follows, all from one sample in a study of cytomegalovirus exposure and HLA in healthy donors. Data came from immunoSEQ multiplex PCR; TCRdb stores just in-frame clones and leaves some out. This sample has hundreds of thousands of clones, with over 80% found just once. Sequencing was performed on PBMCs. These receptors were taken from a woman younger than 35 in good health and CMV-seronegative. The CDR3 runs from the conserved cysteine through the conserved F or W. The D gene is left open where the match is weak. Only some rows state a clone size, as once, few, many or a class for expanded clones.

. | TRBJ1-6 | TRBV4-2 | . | CASSPKLGGVSDSPLHF | TGTGCCAGCAGCCCTAAGTTGGGGGGGGTATCTGATTCACCCCTCCACTTT
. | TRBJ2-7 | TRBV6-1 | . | CASSGGVGTYEQYF | TGTGCCAGCAGTGGAGGGGTAGGAACCTACGAGCAGTACTTC
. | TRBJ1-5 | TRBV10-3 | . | CAIREGQLSNQPQHF | TGTGCCATCAGGGAGGGGCAGTTGAGTAATCAGCCCCAGCATTTT
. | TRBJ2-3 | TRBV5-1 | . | CASSPDHNTDTQYF | TGCGCCAGCAGCCCCGACCATAACACAGATACGCAGTATTTT
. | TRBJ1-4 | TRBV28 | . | CASRGSQGEEKLFF | TGTGCCAGCAGAGGTTCGCAGGGAGAAGAAAAACTGTTTTTT
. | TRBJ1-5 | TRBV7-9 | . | CASSGAGDSNQPQHF | TGTGCCAGCAGCGGGGCAGGGGATAGCAATCAGCCCCAGCATTTT
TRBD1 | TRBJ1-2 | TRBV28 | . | CASSLRDRGLYGYTF | TGTGCCAGCAGCCTAAGGGACAGGGGATTGTATGGCTACACCTTC
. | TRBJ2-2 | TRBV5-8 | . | CASSLTRPGELFF | TGTGCCAGCAGCTTGACGAGGCCCGGGGAGCTGTTTTTT
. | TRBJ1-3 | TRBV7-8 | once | CASSLEGAPGNTIYF | TGTGCCAGCAGCCTAGAGGGTGCCCCTGGAAACACCATATATTTT
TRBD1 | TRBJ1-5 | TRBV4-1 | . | CASSQSSGRGLSQPQHF | TGCGCCAGCAGCCAATCATCGGGCAGGGGGCTTAGTCAGCCCCAGCATTTT
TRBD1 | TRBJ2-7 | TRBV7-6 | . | CASKKGQGTEQYF | TGTGCCAGCAAGAAGGGACAGGGGACCGAGCAGTACTTC
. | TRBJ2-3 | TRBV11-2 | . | CASSLERAGPDTQYF | TGTGCCAGCAGCTTAGAACGGGCAGGGCCGGATACGCAGTATTTT
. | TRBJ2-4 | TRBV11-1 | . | CASSLTRANIQYF | TGTGCCAGCAGCTTAACTAGGGCCAACATTCAGTACTTC
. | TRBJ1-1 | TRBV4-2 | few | CASSQKGLLDENEAFF | TGTGCCAGCAGCCAAAAGGGGCTGTTGGACGAAAATGAAGCTTTCTTT
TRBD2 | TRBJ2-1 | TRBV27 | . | CASSSGTNNEQFF | TGTGCCAGCAGTTCCGGGACTAACAATGAGCAGTTCTTC
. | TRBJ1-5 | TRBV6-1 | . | CASSALTRVGNQPQHF | TGTGCCAGCAGTGCTCTAACGAGGGTCGGCAATCAGCCCCAGCATTTT
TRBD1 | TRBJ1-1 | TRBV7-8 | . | CASSWNANRGLTEAFF | TGTGCCAGCAGCTGGAACGCAAACAGGGGGCTTACTGAAGCTTTCTTT
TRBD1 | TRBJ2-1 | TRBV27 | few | CASSKYEQGRKNEQFF | TGTGCCAGCAGTAAGTACGAACAGGGGCGGAAGAATGAGCAGTTCTTC
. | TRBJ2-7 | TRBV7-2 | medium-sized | CASSSDLGVSGYEQYF | TGTGCCAGCAGCTCCGACCTGGGAGTGTCTGGCTACGAGCAGTACTTC
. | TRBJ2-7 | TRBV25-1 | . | CASSDWGRKYEQYF | TGTGCCAGCAGTGACTGGGGGCGTAAGTACGAGCAGTACTTC
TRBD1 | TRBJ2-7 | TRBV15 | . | CATSLGQQYEQYF | TGTGCCACCAGCTTGGGACAGCAGTACGAGCAGTACTTC
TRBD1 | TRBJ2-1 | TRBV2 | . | CASRGQGAGEQFF | TGTGCCAGCAGGGGACAGGGGGCTGGGGAGCAGTTCTTC
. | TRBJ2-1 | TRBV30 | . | CAWGDNEQFF | TGTGCCTGGGGGGACAATGAGCAGTTCTTC
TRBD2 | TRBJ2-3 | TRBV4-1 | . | CASSQEYQPAGVDTQYF | TGCGCCAGCAGCCAAGAGTACCAGCCGGCGGGGGTAGATACGCAGTATTTT
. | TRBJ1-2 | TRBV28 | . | CASSLWADNYGYTF | TGTGCCAGCAGTTTATGGGCAGACAACTATGGCTACACCTTC
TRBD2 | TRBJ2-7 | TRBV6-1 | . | CASSEALLAGDEQYF | TGTGCCAGCAGTGAAGCGCTACTAGCGGGGGACGAGCAGTACTTC
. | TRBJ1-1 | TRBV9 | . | CASSVGLLVNTEAFF | TGTGCCAGCAGCGTAGGACTACTAGTTAACACTGAAGCTTTCTTT
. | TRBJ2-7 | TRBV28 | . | CASSFPPPAVGPVTYEQYF | TGTGCCAGCAGTTTTCCCCCCCCCGCGGTTGGGCCGGTAACCTACGAGCAGTACTTC
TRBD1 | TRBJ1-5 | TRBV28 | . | CASSSGTGGFFQPQHF | TGTGCCAGCAGTTCCGGGACAGGGGGCTTTTTTCAGCCCCAGCATTTT
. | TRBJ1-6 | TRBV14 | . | CASSHGYVNSPLHF | TGTGCCAGCAGCCACGGCTACGTAAATTCACCCCTCCACTTT
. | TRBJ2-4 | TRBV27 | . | CASSSGEGAKNIQYF | TGTGCCAGCAGTTCAGGGGAAGGAGCCAAAAACATTCAGTACTTC
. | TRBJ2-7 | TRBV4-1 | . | CASSESYTSYEQYF | TGCGCCAGCAGCGAGTCCTATACCTCCTACGAGCAGTACTTC
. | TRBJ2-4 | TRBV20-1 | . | CSARDRSF | TGCAGTGCTAGGGACAGAAGCTTC
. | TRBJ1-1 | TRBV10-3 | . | CAIRGHQVTEAFF | TGTGCCATCAGGGGACACCAAGTCACTGAAGCTTTCTTT
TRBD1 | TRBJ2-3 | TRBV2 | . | CASSMTGGTDTQYF | TGTGCCAGCAGCATGACAGGGGGAACAGATACGCAGTATTTT
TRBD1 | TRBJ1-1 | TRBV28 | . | CASSSGQGALDTEAFF | TGTGCCAGCAGTTCGGGACAGGGGGCTCTGGACACTGAAGCTTTCTTT
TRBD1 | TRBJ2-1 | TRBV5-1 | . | CASSGQGQDEQFF | TGCGCCAGCAGCGGACAGGGTCAGGATGAGCAGTTCTTC
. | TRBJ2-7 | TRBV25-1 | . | CASQRDNEQYF | TGTGCCAGCCAGAGGGATAACGAGCAGTACTTC
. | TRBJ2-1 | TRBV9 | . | CASSLAPATSSDEQFF | TGTGCCAGCAGCTTGGCCCCGGCTACCAGTTCCGATGAGCAGTTCTTC
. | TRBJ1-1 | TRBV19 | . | CASSISELNTEAFF | TGTGCCAGTAGTATTAGTGAGCTGAACACTGAAGCTTTCTTT
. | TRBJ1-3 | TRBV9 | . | CASSAQGTGNTIYF | TGTGCCAGCAGCGCACAGGGTACGGGAAACACCATATATTTT
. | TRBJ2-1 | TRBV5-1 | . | CASSLMAGNEQFF | TGCGCCAGCAGCTTAATGGCGGGCAATGAGCAGTTCTTC
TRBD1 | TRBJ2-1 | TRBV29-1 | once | CSVEGQGFYNEQFF | TGCAGCGTTGAAGGACAGGGCTTTTACAATGAGCAGTTCTTC
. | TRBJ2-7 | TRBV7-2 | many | CASIATGLPFDEQYF | TGTGCCAGCATAGCGACAGGCCTCCCCTTTGACGAGCAGTACTTC
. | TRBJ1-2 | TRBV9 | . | CASSPQQGHGYTF | TGTGCCAGCAGCCCCCAACAGGGTCATGGCTACACCTTC